This T cell receptor (beta chain) was recorded in a study of spatial heterogeneity in lung cancer. In the study overall: There were consistently more beta-chain sequences detected than alpha-chain sequences. Raw reads showed each unique TCR and UMI combination turning up more than ten times on average.

Time point described: sample taken at primary tumor resection. The authors sequenced whole RNA from tumor, nontumor lung or frozen PBMC without sorting. Donation came from around 77 patients with untreated early-stage non-small cell lung cancer. Single TCR cDNA molecules each had their own unique molecular identifier. TCRdb called the 5' RACE reads again in MiXCR, with one record for every CDR3 protein. The sample carries some 8,000 distinct CDR3 sequences, around 5% recorded once. Germline-derived CDR1 and CDR2 are MNHEY and SMNVEV (reference sequence). This CDR3 region has 17 residues. Trimming left V 9 bases short and J 0 bases short, with 21 bases between.

Specimen: PBMCs, collected at surgery. This TCR was recovered from a male donor with early-stage non-small cell lung cancer. The genes are TRBV27 and TRBJ2-4; D may be TRBD2 (6 bases). CDR3 nucleotide sequence: TGTGCCAGTCCAAAGCCGAGGGACTTCCCAGCCAAAAACATTCAGTACTTC. Its protein is CASPKPRDFPAKNIQYF.